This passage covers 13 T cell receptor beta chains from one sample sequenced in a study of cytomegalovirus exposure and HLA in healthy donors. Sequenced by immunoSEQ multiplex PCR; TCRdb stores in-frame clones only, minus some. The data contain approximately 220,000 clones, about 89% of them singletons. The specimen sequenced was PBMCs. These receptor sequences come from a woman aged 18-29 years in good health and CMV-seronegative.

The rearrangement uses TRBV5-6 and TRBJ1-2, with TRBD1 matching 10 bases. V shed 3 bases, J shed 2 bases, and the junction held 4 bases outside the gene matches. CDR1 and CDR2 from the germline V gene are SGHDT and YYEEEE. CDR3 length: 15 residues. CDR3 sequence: CASSSRTGGNYGYTF. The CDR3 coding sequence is TGTGCCAGCAGCTCCCGGACAGGGGGGAACTATGGCTACACCTTC.

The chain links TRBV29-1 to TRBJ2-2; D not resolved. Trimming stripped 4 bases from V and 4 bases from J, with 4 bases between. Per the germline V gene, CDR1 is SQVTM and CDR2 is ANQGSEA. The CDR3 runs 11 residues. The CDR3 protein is CSVASTGELFF. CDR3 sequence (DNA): TGCAGCGTTGCTAGCACCGGGGAGCTGTTTTTT.

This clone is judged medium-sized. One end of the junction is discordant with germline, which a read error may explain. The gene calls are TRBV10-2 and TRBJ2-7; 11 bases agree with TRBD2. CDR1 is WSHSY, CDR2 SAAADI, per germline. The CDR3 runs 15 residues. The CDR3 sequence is CASRTLAGVSNEQYF. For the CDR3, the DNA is TGCGCCAGCAGGACACTAGCGGGAGTCTCCAACGAGCAGTACTTC.

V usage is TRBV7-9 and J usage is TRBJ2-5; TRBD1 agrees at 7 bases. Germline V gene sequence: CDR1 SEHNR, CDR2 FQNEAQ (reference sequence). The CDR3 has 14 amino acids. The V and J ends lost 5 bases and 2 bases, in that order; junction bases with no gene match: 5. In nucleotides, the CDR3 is TGTGCCAGCAGCCCTCCGGGACAGCAAGAGACCCAGTACTTC. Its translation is CASSPPGQQETQYF.

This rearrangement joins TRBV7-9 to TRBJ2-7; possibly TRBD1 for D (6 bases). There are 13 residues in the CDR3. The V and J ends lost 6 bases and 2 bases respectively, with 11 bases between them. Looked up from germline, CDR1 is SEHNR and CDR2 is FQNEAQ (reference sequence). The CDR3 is CASSRTVAYEQYF. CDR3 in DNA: TGTGCCAGCAGTCGGACAGTAGCCTACGAGCAGTACTTC.

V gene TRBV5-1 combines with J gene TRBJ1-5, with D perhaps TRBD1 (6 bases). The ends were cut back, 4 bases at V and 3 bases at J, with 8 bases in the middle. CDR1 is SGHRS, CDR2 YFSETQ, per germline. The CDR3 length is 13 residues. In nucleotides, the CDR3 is TGCGCCAGCAGCCGGGACAACAATCAGCCCCAGCATTTT. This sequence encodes CASSRDNNQPQHF.

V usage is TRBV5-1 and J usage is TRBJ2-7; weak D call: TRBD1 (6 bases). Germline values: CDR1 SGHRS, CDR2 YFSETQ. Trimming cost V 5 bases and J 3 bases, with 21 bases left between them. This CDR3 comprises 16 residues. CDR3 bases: TGCGCCAGCAGGGTGATGGGGGTGCAGGGGCACTACGAGCAGTACTTC. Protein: CASRVMGVQGHYEQYF.

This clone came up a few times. CDR3 loop: CASSFLLTRTGRSQETQYF. CDR3 bases: TGTGCCAGCAGCTTCCTATTGACCCGGACAGGGCGAAGCCAAGAGACCCAGTACTTC. This rearrangement joins TRBV7-9 to TRBJ2-5; 8 nucleotides align to TRBD1. Germline assignment: CDR1 SEHNR and CDR2 FQNEAQ (reference sequence). V lost 3 bases to trimming and J lost 1 base; unmatched junction nucleotides: 16. This CDR3 spans 19 amino acids.

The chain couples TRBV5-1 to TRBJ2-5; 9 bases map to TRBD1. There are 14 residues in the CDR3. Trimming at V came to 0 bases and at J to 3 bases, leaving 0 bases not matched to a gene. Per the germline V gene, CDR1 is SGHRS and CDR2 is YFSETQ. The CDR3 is CASSLGQGEETQYF. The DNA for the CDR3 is TGCGCCAGCAGCTTGGGACAGGGGGAAGAGACCCAGTACTTC.

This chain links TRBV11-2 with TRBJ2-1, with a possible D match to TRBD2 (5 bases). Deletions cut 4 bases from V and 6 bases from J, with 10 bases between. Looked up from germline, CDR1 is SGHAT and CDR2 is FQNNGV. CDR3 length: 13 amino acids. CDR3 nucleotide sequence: TGTGCCAGCAGCTCCCGCGGGCCCAATGAGCAGTTCTTC. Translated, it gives CASSSRGPNEQFF. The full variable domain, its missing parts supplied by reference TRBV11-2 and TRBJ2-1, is EAGVAQSPRYKIIEKRQSVAFWCNPISGHATLYWYQQILGQGPKLLIQFQNNGVVDDSQLPKDRFSAERLKGVDSTLKIQPAKLEDSAVYLCASSSRGPNEQFFGPGTRLTVL.

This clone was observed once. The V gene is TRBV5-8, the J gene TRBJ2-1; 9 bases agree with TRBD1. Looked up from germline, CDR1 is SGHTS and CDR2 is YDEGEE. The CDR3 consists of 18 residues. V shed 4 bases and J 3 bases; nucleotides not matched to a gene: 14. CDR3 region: CASSKDRGTGSYYNEQFF. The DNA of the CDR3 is TGTGCCAGCAGCAAGGACAGGGGAACGGGTAGTTACTACAATGAGCAGTTCTTC.

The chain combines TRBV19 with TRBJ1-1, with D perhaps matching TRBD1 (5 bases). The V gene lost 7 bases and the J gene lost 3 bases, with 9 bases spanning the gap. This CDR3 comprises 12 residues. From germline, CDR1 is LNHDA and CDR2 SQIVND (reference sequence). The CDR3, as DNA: TGTGCCAGTATGGCAGGGCACACTGAAGCTTTCTTT. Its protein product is CASMAGHTEAFF.

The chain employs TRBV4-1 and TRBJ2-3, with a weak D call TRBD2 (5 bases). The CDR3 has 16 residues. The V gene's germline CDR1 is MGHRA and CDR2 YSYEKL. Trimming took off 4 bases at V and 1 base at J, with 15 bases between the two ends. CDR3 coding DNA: TGCGCCAGCAGCCCCCTTAGTGGGAGCGGCACAGATACGCAGTATTTT. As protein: CASSPLSGSGTDTQYF.